Below, 4 T cell receptor beta chains from the same sample are listed, as sequenced in a study of T cells in Graves' hyperthyroidism and ophthalmopathy. TCR beta CDR3 regions were amplified from RNA. A set of HTBI primers served as the primers for a first-round RT-PCR of the TCR CDR3. TCRdb processed the multiplex PCR reads anew with MiXCR; each CDR3 protein has one entry. The repertoire holds 500,000 to 650,000 distinct CDR3 sequences, 15% to 20% seen once, with over 45% in the top ten. The sample taken for sequencing was blood. These receptors were taken from a man aged 35-49 years with Graves' ophthalmopathy.

This clonotype was picked up many times. The V and J genes are TRBV6-1 and TRBJ2-7, with D perhaps given as TRBD1 or TRBD2 (5 bases each). This CDR3 is 14 amino acids long. The germline gives CDR1 MNHNS, CDR2 SASEGT. V lost 7 bases, J lost 1 base, and 14 bases lay in between. CDR3 protein: CASKKRDGSYEQYF. The CDR3, as DNA: TGTGCCAGCAAAAAGAGGGACGGATCCTACGAGCAGTACTTC.

In the case of this clonotype: A read error may explain this, as a much larger clone is one base away. The J gene is TRBJ2-6, the V gene TRBV5-1; D call uncertain. The V end lost 0 bases, the J end lost 3 bases, and 7 bases lay between the germline ends. This CDR3 comprises 15 residues. Germline lookup yields CDR1 SGHRS and CDR2 YFSETQ. The CDR3 DNA sequence: TGCGCCAGCAGCTTGGAAGGGATTGGGGCCAACGTCCTGACTTTC. Translated, it gives CASSLEGIGANVLTF.

This clonotype was seen a handful of times. In DNA, the CDR3 is TGTGCTAGTGCTACGGCCTCCACAGATACGCAGTATTTT. Translated, it gives CASATASTDTQYF. V and J are TRBV12-5 and TRBJ2-3; D unresolved. The V gene lost 7 bases and the J gene lost 2 bases, with 10 bases spanning the gap. Germline loops: CDR1 LGHNT, CDR2 FRNRAP. The CDR3 runs to 13 residues.

The genes are TRBV7-2 and TRBJ2-5; 9 bases agree with TRBD2. From germline, CDR1 is SGHTA and CDR2 FQGNSA. Losses at the gene ends were 0 bases for V and 5 bases for J; bases not matched to a gene: 13. This CDR3 spans 18 amino acids. CDR3 region: CASSLAVAGGPREETQYF. The DNA for the CDR3 is TGTGCCAGCAGCTTAGCGGTGGCGGGAGGGCCGCGGGAGGAGACCCAGTACTTC.